This T cell receptor beta chain was found in a study of a mutant IDH1 vaccine in newly diagnosed glioma. For this clone: Its antigen is unknown.

Assay used: immunoSEQ multiplex PCR; TCRdb lists only in-frame clones, some missing. The sample lists more than 20,000 clones; approximately 79% were seen once. Looked up from germline, CDR1 is SEHNR and CDR2 is FQNEAQ (reference sequence). V lost 5 bases to trimming and J lost 7 bases; unmatched junction nucleotides: 5. The CDR3 sequence is 13 residues long. Time point reported: week 11, during vaccination. Every vaccination contained 300 ug of the mutant IDH1 20-mer peptide and was paired with topical imiquimod. The rearrangement joins TRBV7-9 to TRBJ2-1; 7 bases are a match to TRBD1. The input for sequencing was PBMCs, taken from a glioma patient whose treatment included an IDH1 peptide vaccine. This TCR was recovered from a man aged 35-49 years with glioma. As DNA, the CDR3 is TGTGCCAGCAGCCTAACAGGGGTGAATGAGCAGTTCTTC. This sequence encodes CASSLTGVNEQFF.